This is a list of T cell receptor beta chains from one sample in a study of blood T cells in healthy people across ages. TCRdb reanalysed the 5' RACE reads using MiXCR and keeps one entry per CDR3 protein. Of some 920,000 distinct CDR3 sequences detected, about 53% appear once; the ten largest clones hold 20% to 25%. The specimen sequenced was blood. Every receptor here comes from a woman aged 60-70 years in good health. The CDR3 runs from the conserved cysteine through the conserved F or W. D genes are given only for firm matches. Size is stated for part of the rows, as once, few or many counts, or as a class when the clone is expanded.

few	TRBJ2-7	.	TRBV4-2	TGTGCCAGCAGCCAATGGCCAGCCAAGACCTACGAGCAGTACTTC	CASSQWPAKTYEQYF
.	TRBJ2-1	.	TRBV7-9	TGTGCCAGCACCCCCCGACAGAGCGGGAATGAGCAGTTCTTC	CASTPRQSGNEQFF
.	TRBJ2-7	.	TRBV7-2	TGTGCCAGCAGCTTACCACGACTAGAGCGCGAGCAGTACTTC	CASSLPRLEREQYF
.	TRBJ2-3	.	TRBV3-1	TGTGCCAGCAGCCAAGTGGAGCCCCGGGATACGCAGTATTTT	CASSQVEPRDTQYF
.	TRBJ2-1	TRBD2	TRBV20-1	TGCAGTGCTAGTCTCTTTGGTAGCGGGGGCTCCTACAATGAGCAGTTCTTC	CSASLFGSGGSYNEQFF
few	TRBJ1-2	.	TRBV28	TGTGCCAGCACCACCGGACAGACAAACTATGGCTACACCTTC	CASTTGQTNYGYTF
.	TRBJ1-2	.	TRBV29-1	TGCAGCGTTGAGGCCGGGATTAATGGCTACACCTTC	CSVEAGINGYTF
.	TRBJ2-3	.	TRBV19	TGTGCCAGTCTAGGTCGGGGTGTAGCGGAGACAATTGATGCCACAGATACGCAGTATTTT	CASLGRGVAETIDATDTQYF
.	TRBJ2-5	TRBD2	TRBV6-2/TRBV6-3	TGTGCCAGCAGCTTTCTAGCGGGAGGAGGCAATGAGCAGTACTTC	CASSFLAGGGNEQYF
.	TRBJ1-1	.	TRBV7-2	TGTGCCAGCACCCAATTCTCAAGTCCTGAAGCTTTCTTT	CASTQFSSPEAFF
.	TRBJ1-1	.	TRBV20-1	TGCAGTGCCGCTAACACTGAAGCTTTCTTT	CSAANTEAFF
.	TRBJ1-1	.	TRBV7-9	TGTGCCAGCAGCCCGTCACGGGGCGGGAGGACTGAAGCTTTCTTT	CASSPSRGGRTEAFF
once	TRBJ1-2	.	TRBV15	TGTGCCACGTCCGTGGACTTAAGGTTTGGCTACACCTTC	CATSVDLRFGYTF
.	TRBJ2-1	.	TRBV6-5	TGTGCCGGCAGTGTTTTCACAGGGCGGTACAATGAGCAGTTCTTC	CAGSVFTGRYNEQFF
.	TRBJ1-6	TRBD1	TRBV7-2	TGTGCCAGCAGCTGGGGGGACAGGGAAACTTCACCCCTCCACTTT	CASSWGDRETSPLHF
many	TRBJ2-1	.	TRBV7-2	TGTGCCAGCAGCTTAGACAGGTCCAATGAGCAGTTCTTC	CASSLDRSNEQFF
few	TRBJ2-1	.	TRBV7-2	TGTGCCAGCAGCTTAGACCGAAGGGGGAACGGGCAGTTCTTC	CASSLDRRGNGQFF
.	TRBJ1-1	.	TRBV25-1	TGTGCCAGCAGTGGGGGGCCGAGTACGGCTTTCTTT	CASSGGPSTAFF
many	TRBJ2-1	TRBD1	TRBV29-1	TGCAGCGTCGCAGGGGGCAAAAACTACAATGAGCAGTTCTTC	CSVAGGKNYNEQFF
.	TRBJ1-2	.	TRBV6-5	TGTGCCAGCAGTTACGGAACCCAAGGTGCAGGCTACACCTTC	CASSYGTQGAGYTF
.	TRBJ1-1	TRBD1	TRBV29-1	TGCAGCGTTGCCCGGACAGGATTGAACACTGAAGCTTTCTTT	CSVARTGLNTEAFF
few	TRBJ2-1	.	TRBV13	TGTGCCAGCAGCTTAAGACAGGCTTACAATGAGCAGTTCTTC	CASSLRQAYNEQFF
.	TRBJ2-3	TRBD2	TRBV12-3/TRBV12-4	TGTGCCAGCAATACTTGGACTAGTTTAGACACAGATACGCGGTATTTT	CASNTWTSLDTDTRYF
.	TRBJ1-1	TRBD1	TRBV20-1	TGCAGTGCTCCATTGGGGGGACAGGGGGTTCCGGACCGGCGAGGCACTGAAGCTTTCTTT	CSAPLGGQGVPDRRGTEAFF
.	TRBJ1-2	.	TRBV29-1	TGCAGCGTTGGGGCGCGAGCTAACTATAGCTACACCTTC	CSVGARANYSYTF
.	TRBJ2-1	TRBD1	TRBV29-1	TGCAGCGTTGGTTGGCTGGGGACAGGGGCTAATGAGCAGTTCTTC	CSVGWLGTGANEQFF
few	TRBJ2-7	TRBD2	TRBV24-1	TGTGCCACCAGTGATAATAGCGGGAGAGGCTCCTACGAGCAGTACTTC	CATSDNSGRGSYEQYF
many	TRBJ2-6	.	TRBV7-9	TGTGCCAGCAGCTTAGCTGGGGCCAACGTCCTGACTTTC	CASSLAGANVLTF
.	TRBJ2-4	.	TRBV7-9	TGTGCCAGCAGCCCCCCACGGGGAAACATTCAGTACTTC	CASSPPRGNIQYF
.	TRBJ1-2	TRBD1	TRBV28	TGTGCCAGCACCCCCGGGACAGGGCGAGGCTACACCTTC	CASTPGTGRGYTF
few	TRBJ2-1	TRBD2	TRBV12-3/TRBV12-4	TGTGCCAGCAGTCAACTGACTAGCGGGAGGATTCACAATGAGCAGTTCTTC	CASSQLTSGRIHNEQFF
.	TRBJ1-2	TRBD1	TRBV20-1	TGCAGTGCCAATAGACAGGGGACTTATGGCTACACCTTC	CSANRQGTYGYTF
few	TRBJ2-7	.	TRBV10-3	TGTGCCATCAGTGAGTCCACAGGCGAGCAGTACTTC	CAISESTGEQYF
.	TRBJ2-2	TRBD1	TRBV29-1	TGCAGCGTTGAAGAAGGGGGCGGCCCCGGGGAGCTGTTTTTT	CSVEEGGGPGELFF
many	TRBJ2-7	.	TRBV5-1	TGCGCCAGCAGCTTGGGCCGGGGCTCTGCCTACGAGCAGTACTTC	CASSLGRGSAYEQYF
few	TRBJ2-5	TRBD2	TRBV28	TGTGCCAGCAGTTTCCAAGCGGGAGGCCAAGAGACCCAGTACTTC	CASSFQAGGQETQYF
.	TRBJ2-7	TRBD1	TRBV7-3	TGTGCCGGCAGCTTCGAAGGGGGCAAGCAGTACTTC	CAGSFEGGKQYF
.	TRBJ2-7	TRBD2	TRBV6-6	TGTGCCAGCTCGCGGGAGGGCCGTCGGGAGCAGTACTTC	CASSREGRREQYF
few	TRBJ1-1	.	TRBV7-3	TGTGCCAGCAGCCCCACGGGGGGGCGAGGCACTGAAGCTTTCTTT	CASSPTGGRGTEAFF
few	TRBJ2-7	.	TRBV12-3/TRBV12-4	TGTGCCAGCAGTTTTCGAGGGGCAAGCGAGCAGTACTTC	CASSFRGASEQYF
.	TRBJ2-5	.	TRBV4-1	TGCGCCAGCAGCCAAGGGGGCTCGCAAGAGACCCAGTACTTC	CASSQGGSQETQYF
.	TRBJ2-6	.	TRBV6-5	TGTGCCAGCAGTTACTCAGGGGCAACTGGGGCCAACGTCCTGACTTTC	CASSYSGATGANVLTF
few	TRBJ2-7	.	TRBV5-1	TGCGCCAGCAAAGGCGAGTTCGACGAGCAGTACTTC	CASKGEFDEQYF
.	TRBJ2-5	TRBD2	TRBV7-8	TGTGCCAGCAGCTTCAGCCTCACTAGCGGGCAGTACTTC	CASSFSLTSGQYF
.	TRBJ2-4	.	TRBV20-1	TGCAGTGCTAGAGTTTTTCCCACCAGGGTAGAGCAGTACTTC	CSARVFPTRVEQYF
.	TRBJ2-7	.	TRBV7-2	TGTGCCAGCAGCTTACACAGGGCATACGAGCAGTACTTC	CASSLHRAYEQYF
few	TRBJ2-3	.	TRBV7-2	TGTGCCAGCAGCCCCAGTCCTACCCTTAGCACAGATACGCAGTATTTT	CASSPSPTLSTDTQYF
.	TRBJ2-4	.	TRBV11-2	TGTGCCAGCAGCACACGGGATCGGCAGTACTTC	CASSTRDRQYF
.	TRBJ2-5	.	TRBV24-1	TGTGCCACCAGTAGTCGGGACACGAGAGAAGAGACCCAGTACTTC	CATSSRDTREETQYF
.	TRBJ2-7	.	TRBV7-6	TGTGCCAGCGCCTCAGAGGGGGCGGGAACCTACGAGCAGTACTTC	CASASEGAGTYEQYF
.	TRBJ1-1	.	TRBV5-1	TGCGCCAGCATTCAGAGCGGACTGAACACTGAAGCTTTCTTT	CASIQSGLNTEAFF
.	TRBJ1-2	.	TRBV25-1	TGTGCCAGCAGTGAATCTCTGGGGAATAACTATGGCTACACCTTC	CASSESLGNNYGYTF
.	TRBJ2-1	TRBD1	TRBV3-1	TGTGCCAGCAGCCCTCCGGGACAGTCGGGCAATGAGCAGTTCTTC	CASSPPGQSGNEQFF